This TCR beta chain stems from a study of T cells in tuberculosis. The wider study: A South African cohort included IGRA-negative adolescents, latently infected IGRA-positive adolescents and adults with active tuberculosis.

The sample's time point: new active TB diagnosis, blood taken before or within 7 days of starting treatment. This table comes from immunoSEQ multiplex PCR, and its TCRdb copy is limited to in-frame clones, with some not included. The table records 30,000 to 35,000 clones, approximately 90% of them present only once. Regarding this clone: What it binds is unknown.

Study-wide results and limits: Selection depended on which cryopreserved specimens were available. Using the GMM-specific repertoire gave about 84% accuracy versus about 70% with motifs.

Germline CDR1 is SGHRS and CDR2 is YFSETQ. V lost 4 bases, J lost 1 base, and 3 bases stayed unmatched. This CDR3 spans 14 amino acids. The sample was PBMCs, taken at tuberculosis diagnosis. The chain recombines TRBV5-1 with TRBJ1-1; 8 bases map to TRBD1. The receptor comes from an adult with tuberculosis. Some clones in this sample may be carry-over from other donors' samples. CDR3 sequence reads: CASSEQGGNTEAFF. The CDR3, as DNA: TGCGCCAGCAGCGAACAGGGGGGGAACACTGAAGCTTTCTTT.